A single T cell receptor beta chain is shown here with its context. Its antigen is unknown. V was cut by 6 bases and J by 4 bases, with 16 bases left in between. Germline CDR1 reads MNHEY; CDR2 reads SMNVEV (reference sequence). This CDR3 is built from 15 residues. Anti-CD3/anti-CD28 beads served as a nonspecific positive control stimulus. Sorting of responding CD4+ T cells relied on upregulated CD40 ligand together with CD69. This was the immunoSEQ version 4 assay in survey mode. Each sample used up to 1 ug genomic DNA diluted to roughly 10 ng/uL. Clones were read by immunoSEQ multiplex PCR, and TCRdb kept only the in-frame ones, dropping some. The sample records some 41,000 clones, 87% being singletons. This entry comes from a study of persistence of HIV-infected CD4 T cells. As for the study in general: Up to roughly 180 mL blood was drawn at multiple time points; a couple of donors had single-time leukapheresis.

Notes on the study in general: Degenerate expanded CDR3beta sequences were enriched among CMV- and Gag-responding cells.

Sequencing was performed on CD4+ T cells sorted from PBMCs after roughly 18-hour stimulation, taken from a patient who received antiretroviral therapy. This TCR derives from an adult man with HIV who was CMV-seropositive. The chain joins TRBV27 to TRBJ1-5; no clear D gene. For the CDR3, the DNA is TGTGCCAGCAGCCGAGGGAGTGGGGTTAATCAGCCCCAGCATTTT. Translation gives CASSRGSGVNQPQHF.